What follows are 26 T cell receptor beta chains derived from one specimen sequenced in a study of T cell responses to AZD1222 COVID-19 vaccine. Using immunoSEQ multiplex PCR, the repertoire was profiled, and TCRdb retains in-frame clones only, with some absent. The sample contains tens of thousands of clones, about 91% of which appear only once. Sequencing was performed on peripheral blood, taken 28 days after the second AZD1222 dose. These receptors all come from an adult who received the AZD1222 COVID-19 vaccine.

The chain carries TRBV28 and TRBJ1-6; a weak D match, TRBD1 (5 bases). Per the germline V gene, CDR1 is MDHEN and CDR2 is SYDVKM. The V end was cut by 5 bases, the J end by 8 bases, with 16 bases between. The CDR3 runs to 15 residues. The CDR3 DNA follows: TGTGCCAGCAGTCCGTCGGGGGGGAGGGATTCACCCCTCCACTTT. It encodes CASSPSGGRDSPLHF. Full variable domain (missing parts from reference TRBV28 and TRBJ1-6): DVKVTQSSRYLVKRTGEKVFLECVQDMDHENMFWYRQDPGLGLRLIYFSYDVKMKEKGDIPEGYSVSREKKERFSLILESASTNQTSMYLCASSPSGGRDSPLHFGNGTRLTVT.

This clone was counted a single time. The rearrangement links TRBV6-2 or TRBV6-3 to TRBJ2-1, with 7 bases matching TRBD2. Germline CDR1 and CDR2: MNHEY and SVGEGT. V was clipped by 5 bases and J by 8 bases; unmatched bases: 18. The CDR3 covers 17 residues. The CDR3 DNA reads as TGTGCCAGCAGTATACCTCTGGGTGGGAGGGCCCTCTATGAGCAGTTCTTC. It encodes CASSIPLGGRALYEQFF.

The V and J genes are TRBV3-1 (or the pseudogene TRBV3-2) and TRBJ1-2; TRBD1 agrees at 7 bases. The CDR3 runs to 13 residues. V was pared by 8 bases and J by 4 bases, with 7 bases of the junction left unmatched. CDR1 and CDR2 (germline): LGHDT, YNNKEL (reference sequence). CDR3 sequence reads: CASARQGFYGYTF. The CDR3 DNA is TGTGCCAGCGCCCGACAGGGCTTCTATGGCTACACCTTC.

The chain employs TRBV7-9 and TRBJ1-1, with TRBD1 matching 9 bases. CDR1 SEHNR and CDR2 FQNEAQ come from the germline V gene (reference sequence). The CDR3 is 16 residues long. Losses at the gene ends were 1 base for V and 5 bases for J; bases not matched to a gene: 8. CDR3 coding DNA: TGTGCCAGCAGCTTAGGGGCCGGGACAGGGTATACTGAAGCTTTCTTT. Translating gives CASSLGAGTGYTEAFF.

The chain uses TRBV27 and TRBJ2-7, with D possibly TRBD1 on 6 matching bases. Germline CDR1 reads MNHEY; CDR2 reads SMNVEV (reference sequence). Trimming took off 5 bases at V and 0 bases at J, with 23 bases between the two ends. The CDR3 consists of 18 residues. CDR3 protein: CASSRESTGSLSSYEQYF. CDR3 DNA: TGTGCCAGCAGTAGAGAAAGTACAGGGTCCCTTTCCTCCTACGAGCAGTACTTC.

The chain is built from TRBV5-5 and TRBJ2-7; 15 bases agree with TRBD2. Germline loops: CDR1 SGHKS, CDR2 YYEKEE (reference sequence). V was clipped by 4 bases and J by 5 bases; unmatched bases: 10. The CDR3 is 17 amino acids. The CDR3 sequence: CASSGPKGLAGGNEQYF. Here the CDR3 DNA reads TGTGCCAGCAGCGGCCCGAAGGGACTAGCGGGAGGAAACGAGCAGTACTTC. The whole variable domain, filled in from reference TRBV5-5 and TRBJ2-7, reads DAGVTQSPTHLIKTRGQQVTLRCSPISGHKSVSWYQQVLGQGPQFIFQYYEKEERGRGNFPDRFSARQFPNYSSELNVNALLLGDSALYLCASSGPKGLAGGNEQYFGPGTRLTVT.

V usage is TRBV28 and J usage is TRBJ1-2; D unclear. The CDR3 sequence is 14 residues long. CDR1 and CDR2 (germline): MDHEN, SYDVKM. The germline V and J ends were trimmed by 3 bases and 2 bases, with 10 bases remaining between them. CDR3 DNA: TGTGCCAGCAGTTTCGAGGGCGGGAACTATGGCTACACCTTC. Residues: CASSFEGGNYGYTF.

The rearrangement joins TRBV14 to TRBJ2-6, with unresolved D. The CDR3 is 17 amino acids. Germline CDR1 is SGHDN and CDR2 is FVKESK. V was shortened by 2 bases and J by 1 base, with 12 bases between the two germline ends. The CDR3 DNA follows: TGTGCCAGCAGCCAATTAATTAGTATTTCTGGGGCCAACGTCCTGACTTTC. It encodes CASSQLISISGANVLTF. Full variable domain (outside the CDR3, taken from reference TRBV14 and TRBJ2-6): EAGVTQFPSHSVIEKGQTVTLRCDPISGHDNLYWYRRVMGKEIKFLLHFVKESKQDESGMPNNRFLAERTGGTYSTLKVQPAELEDSGVYFCASSQLISISGANVLTFGAGSRLTVL.

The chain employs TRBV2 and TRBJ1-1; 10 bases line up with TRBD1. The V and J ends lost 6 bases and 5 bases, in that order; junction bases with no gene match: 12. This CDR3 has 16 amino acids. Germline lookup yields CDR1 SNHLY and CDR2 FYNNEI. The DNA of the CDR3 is TGTGCCAGCAGCTGGGACAGGGGTAGAGGGAGGACTGAAGCTTTCTTT. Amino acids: CASSWDRGRGRTEAFF.

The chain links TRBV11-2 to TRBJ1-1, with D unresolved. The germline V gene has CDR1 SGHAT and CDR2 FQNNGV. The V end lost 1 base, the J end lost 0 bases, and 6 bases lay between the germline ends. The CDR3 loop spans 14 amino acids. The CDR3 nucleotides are TGTGCCAGCAGCTTAGCCGCGATGAACACTGAAGCTTTCTTT. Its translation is CASSLAAMNTEAFF.

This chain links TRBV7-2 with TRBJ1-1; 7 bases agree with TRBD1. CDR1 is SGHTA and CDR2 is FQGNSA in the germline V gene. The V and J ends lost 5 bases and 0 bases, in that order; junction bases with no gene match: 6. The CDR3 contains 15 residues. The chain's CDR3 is CASSGRGIMNTEAFF. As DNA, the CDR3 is TGTGCCAGCAGCGGCAGGGGGATCATGAACACTGAAGCTTTCTTT.

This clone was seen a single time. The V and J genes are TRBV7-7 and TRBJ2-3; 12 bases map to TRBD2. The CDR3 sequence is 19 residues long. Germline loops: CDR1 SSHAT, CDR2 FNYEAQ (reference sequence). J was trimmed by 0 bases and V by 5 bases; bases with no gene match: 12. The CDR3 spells CASSPRLAGERGSTDTQYF. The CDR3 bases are TGTGCCAGCAGCCCGAGACTAGCGGGAGAAAGAGGTAGCACAGATACGCAGTATTTT. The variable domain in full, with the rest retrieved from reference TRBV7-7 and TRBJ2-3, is GAGVSQSPRYKVTKRGQDVTLRCDPISSHATLYWYQQALGQGPEFLTYFNYEAQPDKSGLPSDRFSAERPEGSISTLTIQRTEQRDSAMYRCASSPRLAGERGSTDTQYFGPGTRLTVL.

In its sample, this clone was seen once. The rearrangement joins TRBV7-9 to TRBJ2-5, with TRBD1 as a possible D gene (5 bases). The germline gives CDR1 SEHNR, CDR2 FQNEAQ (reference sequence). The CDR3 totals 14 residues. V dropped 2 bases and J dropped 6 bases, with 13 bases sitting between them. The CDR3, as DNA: TGTGCCAGCAGCTTAAGTCAGGGTGGGAAGACCCAGTACTTC. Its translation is CASSLSQGGKTQYF. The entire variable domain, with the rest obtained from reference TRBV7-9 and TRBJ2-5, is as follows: DTGVSQNPRHKITKRGQNVTFRCDPISEHNRLYWYRQTLGQGPEFLTYFQNEAQLEKSRLLSDRFSAERPKGSFSTLEIQRTEQGDSAMYLCASSLSQGGKTQYFGPGTRLLVL.

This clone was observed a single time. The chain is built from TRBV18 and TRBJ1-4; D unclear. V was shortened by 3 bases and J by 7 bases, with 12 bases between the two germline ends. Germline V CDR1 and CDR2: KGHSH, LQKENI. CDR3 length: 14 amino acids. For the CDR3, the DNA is TGTGCCAGCTCACCTACAGCCCCTTCTGAAAAACTGTTTTTT. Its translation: CASSPTAPSEKLFF.

This chain's CDR3 is CAWSVPNTIYF. The CDR3 coding sequence is TGTGCCTGGAGTGTACCAAACACCATATATTTT. The gene calls are TRBV30 and TRBJ1-3; no clear D gene. Germline loops: CDR1 GTSNPN, CDR2 SVGIG (reference sequence). V dropped 0 bases and J dropped 6 bases, with 3 bases sitting between them. The CDR3 totals 11 residues.

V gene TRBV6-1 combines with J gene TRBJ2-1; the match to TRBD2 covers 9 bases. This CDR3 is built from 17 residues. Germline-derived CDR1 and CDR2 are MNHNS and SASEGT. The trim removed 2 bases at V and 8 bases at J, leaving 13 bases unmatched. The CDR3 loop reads CASSEIPELAGVHEQFF. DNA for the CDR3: TGTGCCAGCAGTGAAATCCCGGAATTAGCGGGAGTACATGAGCAGTTCTTC.

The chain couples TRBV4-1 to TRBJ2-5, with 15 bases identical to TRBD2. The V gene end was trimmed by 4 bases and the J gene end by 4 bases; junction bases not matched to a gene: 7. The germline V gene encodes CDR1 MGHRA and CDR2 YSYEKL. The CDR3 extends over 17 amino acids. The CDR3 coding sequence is TGCGCCAGCAGCCCGCCCGGGGGACTAGCGGGAGGAGAGACCCAGTACTTC. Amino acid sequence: CASSPPGGLAGGETQYF.

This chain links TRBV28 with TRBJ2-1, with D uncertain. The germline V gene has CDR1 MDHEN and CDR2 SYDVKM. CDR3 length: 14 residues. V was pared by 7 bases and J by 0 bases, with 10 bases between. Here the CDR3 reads CASTLRSSYNEQFF. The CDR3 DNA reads TGTGCCAGCACCCTGCGGAGCTCCTACAATGAGCAGTTCTTC.

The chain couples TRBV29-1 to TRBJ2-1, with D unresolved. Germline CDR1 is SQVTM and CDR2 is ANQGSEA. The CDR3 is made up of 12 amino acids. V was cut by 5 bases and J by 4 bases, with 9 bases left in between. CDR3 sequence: CSVQNGYNEQFF. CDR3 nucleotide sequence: TGCAGCGTTCAAAACGGTTACAATGAGCAGTTCTTC.

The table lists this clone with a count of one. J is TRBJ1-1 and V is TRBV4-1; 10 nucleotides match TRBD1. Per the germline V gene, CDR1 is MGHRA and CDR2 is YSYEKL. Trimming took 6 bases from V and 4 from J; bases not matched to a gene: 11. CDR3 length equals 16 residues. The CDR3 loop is CASRHLTGGAGTEAFF. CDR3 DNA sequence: TGCGCCAGCAGACACCTGACAGGGGGCGCGGGCACTGAAGCTTTCTTT.

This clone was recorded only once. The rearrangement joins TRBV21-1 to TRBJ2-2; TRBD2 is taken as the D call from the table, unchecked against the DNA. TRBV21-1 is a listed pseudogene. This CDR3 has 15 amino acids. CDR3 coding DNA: TGTGCCAGCAGACGACTAGCCCCTCCACCCGGGTTGCTGTTTTTT. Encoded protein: CASRRLAPPPGLLFF.

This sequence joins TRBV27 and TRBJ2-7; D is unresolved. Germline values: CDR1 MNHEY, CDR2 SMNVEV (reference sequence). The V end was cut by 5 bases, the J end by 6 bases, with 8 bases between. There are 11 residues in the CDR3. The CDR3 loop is CASSTGGEQYF. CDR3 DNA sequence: TGTGCCAGCAGTACGGGCGGCGAGCAGTACTTC.

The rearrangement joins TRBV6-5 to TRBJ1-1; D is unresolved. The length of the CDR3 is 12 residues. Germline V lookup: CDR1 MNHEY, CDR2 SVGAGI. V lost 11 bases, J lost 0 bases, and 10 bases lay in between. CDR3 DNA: TGTGCCGTTACGGGAATGAACACTGAAGCTTTCTTT. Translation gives CAVTGMNTEAFF.

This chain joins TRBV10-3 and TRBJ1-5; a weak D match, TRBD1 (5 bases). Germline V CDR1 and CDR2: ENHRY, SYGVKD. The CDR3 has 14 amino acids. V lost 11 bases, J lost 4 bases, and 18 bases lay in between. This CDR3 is CASRDRRGNQPQHF. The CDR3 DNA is TGTGCCTCACGGGACCGAAGAGGTAATCAGCCCCAGCATTTT.

DNA of the CDR3: TGTGCCAGCAGTTTCGTAGGTCTAGCGGGAGAAGGTAGAGGTGGGGGGTACAATGAGCAGTTCTTC. The encoded protein is CASSFVGLAGEGRGGGYNEQFF. The chain links TRBV28 to TRBJ2-1; 10 bases are shared with TRBD2. Germline lookup yields CDR1 MDHEN and CDR2 SYDVKM. J was trimmed by 4 bases and V by 3 bases; bases with no gene match: 24. The CDR3 contains 22 residues.

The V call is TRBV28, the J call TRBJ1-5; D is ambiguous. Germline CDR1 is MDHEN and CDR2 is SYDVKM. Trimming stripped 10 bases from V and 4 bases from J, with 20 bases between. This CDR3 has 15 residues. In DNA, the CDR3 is TGTGCCACCTACTCTGCGGACGGATTAAATCAGCCCCAGCATTTT. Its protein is CATYSADGLNQPQHF.